One and the same sample provided the 12 T cell receptor beta chains below, sequenced in a study of shared clonotypes between healthy human individuals. Libraries were prepared by immunoSEQ multiplex PCR; TCRdb keeps only in-frame clonotypes and omits some of them. The sample contains around 430,000 clones, about 76% of which appear only once. The sequenced sample consisted of PBMCs. The receptor source for this set is a woman in her thirties or forties in good health. Some clones in this sample may be carry-over from other donors' samples.

The CDR3 spells CASSLYYSLSTYEQYF. The CDR3 coding sequence is TGTGCCAGCAGTTTATATTACAGCCTGTCTACCTACGAGCAGTACTTC. This chain uses TRBV27 with TRBJ2-7; no reliable D call. V shed 1 base and J shed 2 bases, with 15 bases lying between them. The length of the CDR3 is 16 residues. Germline CDR1 MNHEY, CDR2 SMNVEV (reference sequence).

This clone was picked up a small number of times. The chain carries TRBV28 and TRBJ1-2, with D uncertain. V was pared by 5 bases and J by 10 bases, with 11 bases between. Germline loops: CDR1 MDHEN, CDR2 SYDVKM. The CDR3 runs to 11 residues. The CDR3: CASSTPRDYTF. In DNA, the CDR3 is TGTGCCAGCAGTACACCAAGGGACTACACCTTC.

The chain links TRBV19 to TRBJ2-5; 7 bases map to TRBD1. Germline CDR1 is LNHDA and CDR2 is SQIVND (reference sequence). V lost 7 bases to trimming and J lost 5 bases; unmatched junction nucleotides: 10. This CDR3 is built from 14 residues. DNA of the CDR3: TGTGCCAGTACCCCGACAGGGTTGAAGGAGACCCAGTACTTC. This encodes CASTPTGLKETQYF.

CDR3 residues: CASSSRDRGYEQYF. CDR3 nucleotides: TGTGCCAGCAGCTCCCGGGACAGGGGTTACGAGCAGTACTTC. The genes are TRBV5-4 and TRBJ2-7; 10 nucleotides align to TRBD1. Germline CDR1 SGHNT, CDR2 YYREEE (reference sequence). V trimming: 3 bases; J trimming: 4 bases; junction bases outside the gene matches: 4. This CDR3 region has 14 residues.

This clone has only one observation. This chain links TRBV5-1 with TRBJ2-5; no clear D. The J call may not be correct, given that the DNA end is closer to TRBJ2-7. The CDR3 spans 15 residues. CDR1 is SGHRS and CDR2 is YFSETQ in the germline V gene. The chain's CDR3 is CASSLDSSVYYEQYF. The CDR3 bases are TGCGCCAGCAGCTTGGACTCGAGTGTCTACTACGAGCAGTACTTC.

The chain has TRBV5-1 and TRBJ2-7, with 12 bases aligning to TRBD2. Germline CDR1 reads SGHRS; CDR2 reads YFSETQ. The CDR3 is 16 residues long. After removal of 3 bases from V and 4 bases from J, the junction contained 8 bases not matched to a gene. The CDR3 DNA is TGCGCCAGCAGCTCGAACATACTAGCGGGAGGATACGAGCAGTACTTC. The encoded protein is CASSSNILAGGYEQYF.

This clone turned up a few times. The chain links TRBV2 to TRBJ2-5, with TRBD2 identical over 11 bases. V shed 5 bases and J 7 bases; nucleotides not matched to a gene: 6. This CDR3 has 14 amino acids. In germline, CDR1 is SNHLY, CDR2 FYNNEI. CDR3 loop: CASSREGTSGTQYF. CDR3 in DNA: TGTGCCAGCAGTCGAGAAGGGACTAGCGGGACCCAGTACTTC.

The chain uses TRBV28 and TRBJ2-4; 9 bases match TRBD2. This CDR3 is built from 20 residues. CDR1 is MDHEN, CDR2 SYDVKM, per germline. V was pared by 3 bases and J by 1 base, with 16 bases of the junction left unmatched. In nucleotides, the CDR3 is TGTGCCAGCAGTTTTCCTACCTGGCGGGAGGGCCGGGGGGCCAAAAACATTCAGTACTTC. The encoded protein is CASSFPTWREGRGAKNIQYF.

The rearrangement joins TRBV2 to TRBJ2-1; 8 bases map to TRBD2. From germline, CDR1 is SNHLY and CDR2 FYNNEI. The CDR3 sequence is 17 residues long. The V gene end was trimmed by 5 bases and the J gene end by 0 bases; junction bases not matched to a gene: 9. In DNA form, the CDR3 reads TGTGCCAGCAGTTCCCCTAGCGGGCCCAGCTCCTACAATGAGCAGTTCTTC. Protein product: CASSSPSGPSSYNEQFF.

The CDR3 DNA is TGCAGTGCTTATAATGCGAGGAGCGGAACCTTC. Its protein product is CSAYNARSGTF. The chain employs TRBV20-1 and TRBJ1-2; no firm D call. Trimming pared 5 bases from V and 14 bases from J, leaving 18 bases between. The germline V gene encodes CDR1 DFQATT and CDR2 SNEGSKA (reference sequence). There are 11 residues in the CDR3.

The V gene is TRBV27, the J gene TRBJ2-4; the D call may be TRBD1 or TRBD2 (6 bases each). The germline gives CDR1 MNHEY, CDR2 SMNVEV (reference sequence). Trimming left V 0 bases short and J 7 bases short, with 16 bases between. The CDR3 consists of 16 residues. CDR3 residues: CASSLSRGGTQNIQYF. CDR3 coding DNA: TGTGCCAGCAGTTTATCTCGAGGGGGGACTCAGAACATTCAGTACTTC.

The V gene is TRBV6-5, the J gene TRBJ2-1; TRBD2 might be the D (7 bases). CDR3 length equals 14 residues. CDR1 is MNHEY and CDR2 is SVGAGI in the germline V gene. Trimming left V 0 bases short and J 9 bases short, with 12 bases between. The CDR3 loop reads CASSYSRGGGEQFF. The CDR3 region has the DNA TGTGCCAGCAGTTACTCGAGGGGGGGCGGTGAGCAGTTCTTC.